Following are 2 T cell receptor beta chains from one sample sequenced in a study of cytomegalovirus exposure and HLA in healthy donors. Vbeta (60) and Jbeta (13) primers were used in the PCR. Produced via immunoSEQ multiplex PCR; TCRdb's table is partial and in-frame only. This table holds 150,000 to 200,000 clones, 70% to 85% found once. The sample consisted of PBMCs. The receptor set was obtained from a girl aged 2 to 10 in good health and CMV-seropositive.

The rearrangement joins TRBV27 to TRBJ1-2; D unresolved. V was shortened by 5 bases and J by 4 bases, with 20 bases between the two germline ends. This CDR3 has 16 residues. The germline CDR1 and CDR2 sequences are MNHEY and SMNVEV (reference sequence). The CDR3 is CASSQTLAGILYGYTF. CDR3 DNA sequence: TGTGCCAGCAGTCAAACTTTGGCGGGGATTCTCTATGGCTACACCTTC.

This clone was picked up a small number of times. The chain uses TRBV2 and TRBJ2-1, with 7 bases lining up with TRBD2. V lost 6 bases, J lost 3 bases, and 14 bases stayed unmatched. The germline V gene encodes CDR1 SNHLY and CDR2 FYNNEI. This CDR3 is 17 amino acids long. The CDR3 spells CASRTTLKQRDYNEQFF. The CDR3 DNA reads as TGTGCCAGCAGGACGACGCTCAAGCAGCGGGACTACAATGAGCAGTTCTTC.